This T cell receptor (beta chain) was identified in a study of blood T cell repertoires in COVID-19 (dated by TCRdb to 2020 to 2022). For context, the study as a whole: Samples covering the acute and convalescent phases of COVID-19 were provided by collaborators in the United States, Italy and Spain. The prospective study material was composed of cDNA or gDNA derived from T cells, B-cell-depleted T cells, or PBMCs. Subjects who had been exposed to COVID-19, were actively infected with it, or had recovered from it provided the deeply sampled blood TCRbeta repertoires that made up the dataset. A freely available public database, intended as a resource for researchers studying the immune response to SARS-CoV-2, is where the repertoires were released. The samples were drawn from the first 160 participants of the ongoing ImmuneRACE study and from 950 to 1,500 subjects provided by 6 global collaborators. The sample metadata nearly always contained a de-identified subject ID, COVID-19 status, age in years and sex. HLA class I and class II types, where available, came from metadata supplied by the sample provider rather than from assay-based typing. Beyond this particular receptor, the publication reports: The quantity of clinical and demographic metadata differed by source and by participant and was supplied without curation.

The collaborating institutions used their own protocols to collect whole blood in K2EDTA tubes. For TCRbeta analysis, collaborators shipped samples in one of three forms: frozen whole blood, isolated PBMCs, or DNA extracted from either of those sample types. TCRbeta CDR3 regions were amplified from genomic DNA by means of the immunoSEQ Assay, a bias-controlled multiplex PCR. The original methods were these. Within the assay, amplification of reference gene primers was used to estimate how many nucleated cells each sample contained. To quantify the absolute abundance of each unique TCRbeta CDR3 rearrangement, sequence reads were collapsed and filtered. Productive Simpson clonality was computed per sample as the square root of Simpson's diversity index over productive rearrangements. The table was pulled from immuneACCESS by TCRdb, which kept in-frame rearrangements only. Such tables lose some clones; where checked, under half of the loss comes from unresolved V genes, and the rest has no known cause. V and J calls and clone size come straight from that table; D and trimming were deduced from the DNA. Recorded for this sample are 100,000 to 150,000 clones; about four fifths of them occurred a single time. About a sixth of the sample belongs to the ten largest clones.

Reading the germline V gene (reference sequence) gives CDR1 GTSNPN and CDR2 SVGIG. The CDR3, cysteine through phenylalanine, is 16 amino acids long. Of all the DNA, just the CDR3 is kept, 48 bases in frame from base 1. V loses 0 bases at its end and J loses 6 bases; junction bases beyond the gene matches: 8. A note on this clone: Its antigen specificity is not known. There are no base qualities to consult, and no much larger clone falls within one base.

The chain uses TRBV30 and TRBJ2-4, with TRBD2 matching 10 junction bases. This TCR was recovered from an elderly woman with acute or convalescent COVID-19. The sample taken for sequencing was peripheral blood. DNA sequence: TGTGCCTGGAGTGTACTAGGACTAGCGGAGATAAACATTCAGTACTTC. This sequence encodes CAWSVLGLAEINIQYF.